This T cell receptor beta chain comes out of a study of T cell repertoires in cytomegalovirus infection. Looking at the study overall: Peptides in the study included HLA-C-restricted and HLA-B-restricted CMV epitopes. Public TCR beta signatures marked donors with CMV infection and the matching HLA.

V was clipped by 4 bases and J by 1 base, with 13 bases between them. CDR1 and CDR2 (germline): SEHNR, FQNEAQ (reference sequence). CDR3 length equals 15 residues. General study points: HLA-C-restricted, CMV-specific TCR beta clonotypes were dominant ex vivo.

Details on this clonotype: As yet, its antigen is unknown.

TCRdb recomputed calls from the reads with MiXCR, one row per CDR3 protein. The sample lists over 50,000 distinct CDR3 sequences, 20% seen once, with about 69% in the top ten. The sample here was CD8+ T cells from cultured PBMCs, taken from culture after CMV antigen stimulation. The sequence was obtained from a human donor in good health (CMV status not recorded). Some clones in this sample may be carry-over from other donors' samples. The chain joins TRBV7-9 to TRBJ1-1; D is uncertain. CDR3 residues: CASSSKTDWNTEAFF. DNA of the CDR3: TGTGCCAGCAGCTCTAAGACCGACTGGAACACTGAAGCTTTCTTT. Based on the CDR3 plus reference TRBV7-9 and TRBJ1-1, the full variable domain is DTGVSQNPRHKITKRGQNVTFRCDPISEHNRLYWYRQTLGQGPEFLTYFQNEAQLEKSRLLSDRFSAERPKGSFSTLEIQRTEQGDSAMYLCASSSKTDWNTEAFFGQGTRLTVV.